This T cell receptor (beta chain) comes out of a study of T-cell memory formation after mild COVID-19. The overall study: Each donor largely had its own TCR clusters.

On this clonotype: No antigen is known for it.

With constant-segment primers, 5'RACE yielded cDNA libraries of TCR alpha and TCR beta that carried sample barcodes and UMIs. TCRdb processed the 5' RACE reads anew with MiXCR; each CDR3 protein has one entry. The table lists 150,000 to 200,000 distinct CDR3 sequences, 25% to 40% of them singletons, with about 12% in the top ten. V gave up 5 bases and J gave up 0 bases, with 14 bases separating them. CDR1 is SGHDN, CDR2 FVKESK, per germline. This CDR3 is built from 16 residues. Notes on the study in general: Shrinking CD4+ clones resided mostly in CM and EM, and CD8+ ones in EMRA. There were some responding clones in pre-infection memory, which suggested that cross-reactive memory had joined.

The sample consisted of PBMCs or a T cell subset sorted from them (not recorded which). The V call is TRBV14, the J call TRBJ2-1, with a tentative D call TRBD2 (5 bases). This TCR came from an adult woman who had mild COVID-19 (a few samples of this study predate the infection). Cell type and time point are not known. The CDR3 sequence is CASSGLLISSYNEQFF. The CDR3 region has the DNA TGTGCCAGCAGCGGACTCCTAATAAGCTCCTACAATGAGCAGTTCTTC.